Presented here are 3 T cell receptor beta chains from one specimen sequenced in a study of blood T cells in healthy people across ages. Through a sample-barcoded 5' primer and a J-beta primer mix, a second PCR was run for roughly 6 to 12 cycles. TCRdb passed the 5' RACE reads through MiXCR, listing each CDR3 protein once. The table has about 970,000 distinct CDR3 sequences, roughly 50% seen once. Sequencing was performed on blood. Receptor source: an older woman in good health.

This clonotype appeared a single time. The chain employs TRBV6-5 and TRBJ2-5; 7 bases line up with TRBD1. The CDR3 sequence is 15 residues long. After removal of 7 bases from V and 4 bases from J, the junction contained 12 bases not matched to a gene. CDR1 and CDR2 from the germline V gene are MNHEY and SVGAGI. CDR3 region: CASNKGGAALETQYF. DNA for the CDR3: TGTGCCAGCAACAAAGGGGGCGCCGCCTTAGAGACCCAGTACTTC.

This clonotype occurred many times. This chain links TRBV28 with TRBJ2-7; no firm D call. Germline loops: CDR1 MDHEN, CDR2 SYDVKM. Trimming removed 4 bases at V and 1 base at J, with 2 bases between. This CDR3 is 11 amino acids long. DNA for the CDR3: TGTGCCAGCAGTTGGTCCTACGAGCAGTACTTC. Translation gives CASSWSYEQYF.

This clonotype has only a few counts. This chain uses TRBV7-2 with TRBJ2-5; 9 positions agree with TRBD2. The CDR3 contains 17 residues. V lost 0 bases, J lost 4 bases, and 9 bases stayed unmatched. From germline, CDR1 is SGHTA and CDR2 FQGNSA. The CDR3 DNA reads as TGTGCCAGCAGCTTAGCGATAGCTAGCGGGGCGGCAGAGACCCAGTACTTC. It codes for CASSLAIASGAAETQYF.